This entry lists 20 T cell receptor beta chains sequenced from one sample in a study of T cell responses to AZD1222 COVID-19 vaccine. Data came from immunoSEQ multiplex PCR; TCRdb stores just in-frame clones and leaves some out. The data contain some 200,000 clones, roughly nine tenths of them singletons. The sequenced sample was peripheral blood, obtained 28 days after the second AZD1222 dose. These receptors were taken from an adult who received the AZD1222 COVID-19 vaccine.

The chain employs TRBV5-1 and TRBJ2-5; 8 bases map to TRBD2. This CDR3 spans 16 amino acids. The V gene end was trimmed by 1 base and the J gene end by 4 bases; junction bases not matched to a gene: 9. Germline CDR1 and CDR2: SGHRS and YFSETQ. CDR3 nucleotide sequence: TGCGCCAGCAGCTTGACTGGGACTAGTCGTGGAGAGACCCAGTACTTC. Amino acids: CASSLTGTSRGETQYF. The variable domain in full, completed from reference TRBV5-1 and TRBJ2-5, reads KAGVTQTPRYLIKTRGQQVTLSCSPISGHRSVSWYQQTPGQGLQFLFEYFSETQRNKGNFPGRFSGRQFSNSRSEMNVSTLELGDSALYLCASSLTGTSRGETQYFGPGTRLLVL.

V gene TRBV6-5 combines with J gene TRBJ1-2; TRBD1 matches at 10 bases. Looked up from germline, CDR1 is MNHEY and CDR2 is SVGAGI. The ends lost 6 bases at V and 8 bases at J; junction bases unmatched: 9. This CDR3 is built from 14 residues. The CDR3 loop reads CASRPDRGTGGYTF. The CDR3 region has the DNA TGTGCCAGCAGGCCGGACAGGGGGACGGGAGGCTACACCTTC.

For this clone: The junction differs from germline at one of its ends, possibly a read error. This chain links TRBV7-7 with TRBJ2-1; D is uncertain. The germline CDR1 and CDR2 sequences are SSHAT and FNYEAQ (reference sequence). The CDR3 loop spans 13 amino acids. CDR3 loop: CASSAGTYNEQFF. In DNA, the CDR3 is TGTGCTAGCAGCGCAGGTACCTACAATGAGCAGTTCTTC.

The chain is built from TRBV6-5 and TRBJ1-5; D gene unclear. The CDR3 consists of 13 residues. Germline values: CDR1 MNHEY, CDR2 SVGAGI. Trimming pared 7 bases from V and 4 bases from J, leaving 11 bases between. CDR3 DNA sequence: TGTGCCAGCAATATTCAAGTTAATCAGCCCCAGCATTTT. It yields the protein CASNIQVNQPQHF.

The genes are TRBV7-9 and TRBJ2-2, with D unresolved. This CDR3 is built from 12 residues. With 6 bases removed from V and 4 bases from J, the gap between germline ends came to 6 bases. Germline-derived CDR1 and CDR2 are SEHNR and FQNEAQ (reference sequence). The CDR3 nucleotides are TGTGCCAGCAGACCCACCACCGGGGAGCTGTTTTTT. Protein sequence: CASRPTTGELFF.

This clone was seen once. The CDR3 DNA follows: TGTGCCAGCAGCTTCCATTCCTTAGCGGGAGGGGGAAACATTCAGTACTTC. The encoded protein is CASSFHSLAGGGNIQYF. This chain links TRBV7-9 with TRBJ2-4; 11 positions agree with TRBD2. CDR1 and CDR2 from the germline V gene are SEHNR and FQNEAQ (reference sequence). V lost 3 bases, J lost 6 bases, and 10 bases stayed unmatched. The CDR3 is 17 amino acids.

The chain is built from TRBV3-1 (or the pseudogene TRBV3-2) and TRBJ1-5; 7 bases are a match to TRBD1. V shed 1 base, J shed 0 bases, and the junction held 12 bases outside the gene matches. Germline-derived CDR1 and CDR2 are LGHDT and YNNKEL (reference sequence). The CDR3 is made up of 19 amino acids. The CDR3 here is CASSQVGGGDSYSNQPQHF. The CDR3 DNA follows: TGTGCCAGCAGCCAAGTGGGAGGGGGCGACTCTTATAGCAATCAGCCCCAGCATTTT.

The CDR3 loop reads CASSTQMNQPQHF. CDR3 DNA sequence: TGTGCCAGCAGTACACAGATGAATCAGCCCCAGCATTTT. V usage is TRBV7-6 and J usage is TRBJ1-5; D uncertain. This CDR3 has 13 amino acids. Germline lookup yields CDR1 SGHVS and CDR2 FNYEAQ. V was pared by 6 bases and J by 4 bases, with 10 bases between.

The CDR3 nucleotides are TGTGCCAGCAGCTTAAGTCCGAGCACAGATACGCAGTATTTT. Translating it yields CASSLSPSTDTQYF. The rearrangement links TRBV7-3 to TRBJ2-3; D remains unclear. The CDR3 consists of 14 residues. V lost 1 base and J 0 bases, leaving 5 bases between the germline ends. Per germline, CDR1 SGHTA and CDR2 FQGTGA.

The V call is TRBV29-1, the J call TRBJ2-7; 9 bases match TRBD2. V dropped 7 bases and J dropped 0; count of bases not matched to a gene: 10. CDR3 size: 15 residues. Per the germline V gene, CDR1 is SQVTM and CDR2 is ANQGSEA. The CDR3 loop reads CSATAGTSSSYEQYF. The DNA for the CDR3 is TGCAGCGCTACGGCCGGGACTAGCAGCTCCTACGAGCAGTACTTC.

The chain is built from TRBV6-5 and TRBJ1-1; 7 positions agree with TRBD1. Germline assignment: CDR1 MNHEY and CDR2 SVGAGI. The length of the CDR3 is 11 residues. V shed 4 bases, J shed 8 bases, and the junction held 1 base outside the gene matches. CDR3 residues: CASSSGQEAFF. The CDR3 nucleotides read TGTGCCAGCAGTTCGGGACAGGAAGCTTTCTTT.

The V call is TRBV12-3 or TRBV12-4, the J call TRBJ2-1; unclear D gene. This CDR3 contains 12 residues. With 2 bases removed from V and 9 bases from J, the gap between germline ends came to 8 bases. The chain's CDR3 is CASSLRLGEQFF. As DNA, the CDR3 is TGTGCCAGCAGTTTAAGGCTGGGTGAGCAGTTCTTC.

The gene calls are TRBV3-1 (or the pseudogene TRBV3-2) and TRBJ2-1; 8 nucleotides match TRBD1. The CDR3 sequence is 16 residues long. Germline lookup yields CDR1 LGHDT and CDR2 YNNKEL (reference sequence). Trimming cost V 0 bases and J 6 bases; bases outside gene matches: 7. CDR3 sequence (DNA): TGTGCCAGCAGCCAAGACCCCAGGGGGCTGTTCAATGAGCAGTTCTTC. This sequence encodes CASSQDPRGLFNEQFF.

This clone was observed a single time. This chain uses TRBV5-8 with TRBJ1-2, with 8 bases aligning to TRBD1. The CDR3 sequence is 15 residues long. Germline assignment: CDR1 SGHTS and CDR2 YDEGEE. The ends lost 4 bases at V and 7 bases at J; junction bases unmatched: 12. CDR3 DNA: TGTGCCAGCAGCCGGTGGGGACAGGAGCGAGGTGGCTACACCTTC. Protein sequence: CASSRWGQERGGYTF.

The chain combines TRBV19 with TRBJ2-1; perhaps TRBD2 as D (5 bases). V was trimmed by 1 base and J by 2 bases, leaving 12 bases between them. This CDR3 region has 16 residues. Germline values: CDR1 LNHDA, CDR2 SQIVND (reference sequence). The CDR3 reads CASSIATSTAYNEQFF. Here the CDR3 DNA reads TGTGCCAGTAGTATAGCCACTAGTACGGCCTACAATGAGCAGTTCTTC.

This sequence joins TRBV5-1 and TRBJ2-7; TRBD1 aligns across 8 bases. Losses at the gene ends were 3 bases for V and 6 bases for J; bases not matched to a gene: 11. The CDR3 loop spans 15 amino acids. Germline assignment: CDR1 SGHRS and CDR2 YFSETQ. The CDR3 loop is CASSWGTGAPIEQYF. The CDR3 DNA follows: TGCGCCAGCAGCTGGGGGACAGGCGCCCCCATCGAGCAGTACTTC. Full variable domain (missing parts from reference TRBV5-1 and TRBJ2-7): KAGVTQTPRYLIKTRGQQVTLSCSPISGHRSVSWYQQTPGQGLQFLFEYFSETQRNKGNFPGRFSGRQFSNSRSEMNVSTLELGDSALYLCASSWGTGAPIEQYFGPGTRLTVT.

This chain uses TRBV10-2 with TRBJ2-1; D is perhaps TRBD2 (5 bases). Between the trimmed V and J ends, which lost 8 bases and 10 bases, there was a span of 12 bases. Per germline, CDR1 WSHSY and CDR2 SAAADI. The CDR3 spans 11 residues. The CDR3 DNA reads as TGCGCCAGCTCTACTACGGGGGAGCAGTTCTTC. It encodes CASSTTGEQFF.

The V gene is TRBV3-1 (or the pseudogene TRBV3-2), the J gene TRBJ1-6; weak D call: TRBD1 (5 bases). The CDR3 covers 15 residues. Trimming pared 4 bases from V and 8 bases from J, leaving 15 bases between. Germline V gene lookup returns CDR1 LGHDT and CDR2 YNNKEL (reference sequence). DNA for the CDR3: TGTGCCAGCAGCCGAAGGGACCGATCCGATTCACCCCTCCACTTT. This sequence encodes CASSRRDRSDSPLHF.

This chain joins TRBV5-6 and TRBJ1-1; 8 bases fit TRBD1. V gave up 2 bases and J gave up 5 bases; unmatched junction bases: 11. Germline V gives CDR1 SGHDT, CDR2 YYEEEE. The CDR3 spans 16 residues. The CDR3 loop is CASSLDRGVRVTEAFF. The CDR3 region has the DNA TGTGCCAGCAGCTTAGACAGGGGAGTCAGAGTGACTGAAGCTTTCTTT.

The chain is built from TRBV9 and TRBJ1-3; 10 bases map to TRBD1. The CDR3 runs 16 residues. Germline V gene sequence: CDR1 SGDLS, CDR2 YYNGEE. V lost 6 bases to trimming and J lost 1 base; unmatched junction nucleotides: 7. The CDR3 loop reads CASNPGQGRSGNTIYF. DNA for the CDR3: TGTGCCAGCAACCCGGGACAGGGGCGTTCTGGAAACACCATATATTTT.